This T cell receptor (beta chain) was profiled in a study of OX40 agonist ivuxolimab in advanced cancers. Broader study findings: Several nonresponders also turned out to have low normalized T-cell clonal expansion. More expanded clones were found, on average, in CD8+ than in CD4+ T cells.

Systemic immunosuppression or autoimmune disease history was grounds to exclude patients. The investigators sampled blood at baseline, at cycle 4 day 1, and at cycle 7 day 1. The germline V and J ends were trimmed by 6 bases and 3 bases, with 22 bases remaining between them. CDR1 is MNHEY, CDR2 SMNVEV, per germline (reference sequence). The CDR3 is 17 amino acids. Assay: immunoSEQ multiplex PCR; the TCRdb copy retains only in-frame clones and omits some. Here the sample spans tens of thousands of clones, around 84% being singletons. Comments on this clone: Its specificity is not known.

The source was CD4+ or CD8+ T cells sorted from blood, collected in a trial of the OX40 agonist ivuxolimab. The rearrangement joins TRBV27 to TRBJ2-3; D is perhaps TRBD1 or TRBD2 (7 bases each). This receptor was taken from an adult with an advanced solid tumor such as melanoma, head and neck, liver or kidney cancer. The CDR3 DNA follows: TGTGCCAGCAGCCCCCCCTTTCAGGGGGGGCGGACAGATACGCAGTATTTT. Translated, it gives CASSPPFQGGRTDTQYF.